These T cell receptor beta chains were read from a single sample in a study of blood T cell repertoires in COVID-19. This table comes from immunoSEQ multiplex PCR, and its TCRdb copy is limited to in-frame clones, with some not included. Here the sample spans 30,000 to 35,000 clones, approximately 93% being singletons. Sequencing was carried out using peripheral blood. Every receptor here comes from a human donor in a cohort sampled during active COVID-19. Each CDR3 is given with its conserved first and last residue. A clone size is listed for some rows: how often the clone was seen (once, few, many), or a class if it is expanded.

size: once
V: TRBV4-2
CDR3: CASSQDSRVDEQFF

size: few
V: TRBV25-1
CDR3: CASSPSDSPLHF

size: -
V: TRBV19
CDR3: CASSISSGQGDGYEQFF

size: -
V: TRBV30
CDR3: CAWSTPHRGQETQYF

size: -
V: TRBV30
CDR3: CAWNENTYEQYF

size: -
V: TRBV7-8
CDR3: CASSLVELSRPQHF

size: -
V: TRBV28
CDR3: CASSLHLGTGGVYGYTF

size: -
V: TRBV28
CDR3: CASSSTSVWGRSTGELFF

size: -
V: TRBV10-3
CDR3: CAISAWATEAFF

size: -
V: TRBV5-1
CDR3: CASSFAGRADTQYF

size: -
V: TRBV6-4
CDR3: CASSEGTASYGYTF

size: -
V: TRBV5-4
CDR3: CASSLAGLNIQYF

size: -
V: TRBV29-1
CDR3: CSVVAQGQGNQPQHF

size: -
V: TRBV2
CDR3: CASSGDRRSYEQYF

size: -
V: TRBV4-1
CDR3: CASSPLPGQGSVHQPQHF

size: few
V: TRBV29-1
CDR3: CSVADSYEQYF

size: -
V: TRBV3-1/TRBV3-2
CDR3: CASSAPDMNTGELFF

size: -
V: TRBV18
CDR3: CASSRGEAGTVMNTEAFF

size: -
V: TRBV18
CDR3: CASSLIYGYTF

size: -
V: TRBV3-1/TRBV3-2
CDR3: CASSAYRGQYEQYF

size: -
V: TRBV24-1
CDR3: CATSGSGQGVAGANVLTF

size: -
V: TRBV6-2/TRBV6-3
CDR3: CASSYIDGGRGSYNEQFF

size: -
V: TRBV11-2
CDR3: CASSLTVVQPQHF

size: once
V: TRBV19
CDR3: CASSPGTEKNIQYF

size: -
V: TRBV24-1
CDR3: CATSDPRQGGSYEQYF

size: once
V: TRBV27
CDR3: CASSFGQGNEKLFF

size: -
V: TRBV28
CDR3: CASSLGGSQETQYF

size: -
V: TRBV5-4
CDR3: CASSLALSNEQFF

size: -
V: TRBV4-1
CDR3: CASSQDGGSSYEQYF

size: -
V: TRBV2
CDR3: CASREGGPSSYNSPLHF

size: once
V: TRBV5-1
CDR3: CASRPIAGRTSYNEQFF

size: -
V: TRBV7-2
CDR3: CASSYDRVGGYTF

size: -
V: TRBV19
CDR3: CASSIEDTNTEAFF

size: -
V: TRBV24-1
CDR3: CATSDFRVTDTQYF